Shown below are 21 T cell receptor beta chains from a single sample sequenced in a study of shared clonotypes between healthy human individuals (dated by TCRdb to 2019 to 2021). Libraries were constructed by the immunoSEQ multiplex PCR assay. TCRdb's version of the immuneACCESS table is confined to in-frame rearrangements and falls short of the full clone set. An unresolved V gene accounts for under half of the shortfall where checked; the remainder is of unknown origin. The sample contains 2,500,000 or so clones, 85% to 95% of them found a single time. The ten top clones hold more than 0.35% of the sample. Sequencing input: naive CD4+ T cells from PBMCs. In light of the paper, this sample's cell subset or site label describes: CD45RA+ positively selected. These receptors were taken from a man aged 18 to 29 in good health. Some clones in this sample may be carry-over from other donors' samples.

The genes are TRBV2 and TRBJ1-5; tentative D call: TRBD1 (5 bases). This CDR3 is built from 16 residues. The germline V and J ends were trimmed by 0 bases and 2 bases, with 11 bases remaining between them. Per germline, CDR1 SNHLY and CDR2 FYNNEI. CDR3 nucleotides: TGTGCCAGCAGTGAAGCGTGGGGGTTGGGCAATCAGCCCCAGCATTTT. Its protein is CASSEAWGLGNQPQHF.

The chain recombines TRBV14 with TRBJ2-1; D is possibly TRBD1 (5 bases). The germline V gene has CDR1 SGHDN and CDR2 FVKESK. The CDR3 covers 16 residues. V lost 1 base and J 7 bases, leaving 17 bases between the germline ends. The CDR3, as DNA: TGTGCCAGCAGCCAAGCGATCAGGACACCCCTAAATGAGCAGTTCTTC. It yields the protein CASSQAIRTPLNEQFF. The whole variable domain, remainder taken from reference TRBV14 and TRBJ2-1, is EAGVTQFPSHSVIEKGQTVTLRCDPISGHDNLYWYRRVMGKEIKFLLHFVKESKQDESGMPNNRFLAERTGGTYSTLKVQPAELEDSGVYFCASSQAIRTPLNEQFFGPGTRLTVL.

The chain joins TRBV28 to TRBJ2-5; 12 positions agree with TRBD2. J was trimmed by 4 bases and V by 2 bases; bases with no gene match: 8. The germline V gene encodes CDR1 MDHEN and CDR2 SYDVKM. The CDR3 loop spans 17 amino acids. CDR3 DNA sequence: TGTGCCAGCAGTTTAGGCAAACTAGCGGGAGGTGGAGAGACCCAGTACTTC. It yields the protein CASSLGKLAGGGETQYF.

The chain couples TRBV30 to TRBJ2-7, with D unclear. CDR1 is GTSNPN and CDR2 is SVGIG in the germline V gene (reference sequence). Trimming pared 4 bases from V and 4 bases from J, leaving 14 bases between. The CDR3 runs to 13 residues. The CDR3 nucleotides are TGTGCCTGGACCCGTAACACCAAATACGAGCAGTACTTC. It yields the protein CAWTRNTKYEQYF.

Comments on this clone: Other DNA sequences of this sample code for an identical CDR3. The rearrangement links TRBV15 to TRBJ2-3; D gene ambiguous. The CDR3 is 13 amino acids. CDR1 LNHNV and CDR2 YYDKDF come from the germline V gene (reference sequence). The germline V and J ends were trimmed by 0 bases and 5 bases, with 6 bases remaining between them. CDR3 sequence: CATSRDRLDTQYF. The CDR3 coding sequence is TGTGCCACCAGCAGAGATCGACTAGATACGCAGTATTTT. The variable domain in full, with the rest retrieved from reference TRBV15 and TRBJ2-3, is DAMVIQNPRYQVTQFGKPVTLSCSQTLNHNVMYWYQQKSSQAPKLLFHYYDKDFNNEADTPDNFQSRRPNTSFCFLDIRSPGLGDTAMYLCATSRDRLDTQYFGPGTRLTVL.

The chain links TRBV27 to TRBJ2-5, with D possibly being TRBD1 or TRBD2 (5 bases each). In germline, CDR1 is MNHEY, CDR2 SMNVEV (reference sequence). The germline V and J ends were trimmed by 6 bases and 1 base, with 15 bases remaining between them. The CDR3 has 15 amino acids. DNA for the CDR3: TGTGCCAGCAGCAACGTCCTTGGGGGCCAAGAGACCCAGTACTTC. Protein product: CASSNVLGGQETQYF.

The chain couples TRBV28 to TRBJ2-7; D is possibly TRBD1 or TRBD2 (5 bases each). Trimming pared 7 bases from V and 1 base from J, leaving 11 bases between. Germline V gene sequence: CDR1 MDHEN, CDR2 SYDVKM. This CDR3 contains 13 residues. The DNA for the CDR3 is TGTGCCAGCACCTCGGGACCTTCCTACGAGCAGTACTTC. Translated: CASTSGPSYEQYF.

The V and J genes are TRBV6-5 and TRBJ1-3; the D is unclear. Germline V gene sequence: CDR1 MNHEY, CDR2 SVGAGI. The CDR3 is 14 amino acids. The ends were cut back, 5 bases at V and 4 bases at J, with 12 bases in the middle. This CDR3 is CASSPGIRGNTIYF. In DNA form, the CDR3 reads TGTGCCAGCAGTCCCGGCATAAGGGGAAACACCATATATTTT.

The J gene is TRBJ1-2, the V gene TRBV4-3; D unresolved. The CDR3 sequence is 16 residues long. Per the germline V gene, CDR1 is LGHNA and CDR2 is YSLEER. The V and J ends lost 1 base and 5 bases respectively, with 17 bases between them. The CDR3 spells CASSQVPLEAGYGYTF. CDR3 nucleotide sequence: TGCGCCAGCAGCCAAGTCCCCCTTGAAGCTGGTTATGGCTACACCTTC.

In this sample, this clone turned up once. The CDR3 nucleotides are TGTGCCAGCAGCGTAGGACATAATTGGGGGGCTGGGGGAGAGACCCAGTACTTC. Its protein product is CASSVGHNWGAGGETQYF. The chain recombines TRBV9 with TRBJ2-5; D is possibly TRBD1 or TRBD2 (6 bases each). The CDR3 has 18 residues. The germline V and J ends were trimmed by 0 bases and 4 bases, with 22 bases remaining between them. CDR1 is SGDLS and CDR2 is YYNGEE in the germline V gene.

CDR3 protein: CSGLTSPWGNEQYF. CDR3 coding DNA: TGCAGCGGCTTAACTAGCCCCTGGGGGAACGAGCAGTACTTC. This chain links TRBV29-1 with TRBJ2-7; a possible D gene is TRBD2 (6 bases). The V end lost 7 bases, the J end lost 5 bases, and 21 bases lay between the germline ends. In germline, CDR1 is SQVTM, CDR2 ANQGSEA. CDR3 length: 14 residues.

The chain recombines TRBV10-3 with TRBJ2-2; D uncertain. The CDR3 consists of 13 residues. V was pared by 9 bases and J by 3 bases, with 11 bases between. Germline CDR1 is ENHRY and CDR2 is SYGVKD. The CDR3: CAIRSSDTGELFF. CDR3 DNA: TGTGCCATTCGCTCATCGGACACCGGGGAGCTGTTTTTT.

V usage is TRBV5-1 and J usage is TRBJ2-3; 13 positions match TRBD2. Germline assignment: CDR1 SGHRS and CDR2 YFSETQ. The CDR3 is 17 amino acids. Germline trimming cut 4 bases from V and 4 bases from J; bases unmatched to any gene: 9. The CDR3 reads CASSHTTSGRVPDTQYF. DNA of the CDR3: TGCGCCAGCAGCCACACCACTAGCGGGAGGGTTCCAGATACGCAGTATTTT.

This chain uses TRBV5-1 with TRBJ2-1, with a weak D call TRBD2 (6 bases). The CDR3 runs 15 residues. The V gene lost 5 bases and the J gene lost 0 bases, with 12 bases spanning the gap. CDR1 and CDR2 (germline): SGHRS, YFSETQ. As DNA, the CDR3 is TGCGCCAGCAGAGCCACTAGCAGCTCCTACAATGAGCAGTTCTTC. Translating it yields CASRATSSSYNEQFF.

The chain employs TRBV5-1 and TRBJ1-1, with D unclear. The V end lost 0 bases, the J end lost 7 bases, and 10 bases lay between the germline ends. The germline V gene encodes CDR1 SGHRS and CDR2 YFSETQ. The CDR3 length is 13 residues. The CDR3 loop reads CASSLDSTFEAFF. The DNA of the CDR3 is TGCGCCAGCAGCTTGGACAGCACCTTTGAAGCTTTCTTT.

The chain has TRBV7-2 and TRBJ2-1, with D tentatively TRBD1 (5 bases). Between the trimmed V and J ends, which lost 5 bases and 2 bases, there was a span of 13 bases. CDR1 is SGHTA and CDR2 is FQGNSA in the germline V gene. CDR3 length: 15 amino acids. The CDR3 DNA follows: TGTGCCAGCAGCCCGACAGTAAATACCTACAATGAGCAGTTCTTC. Residues: CASSPTVNTYNEQFF.

The chain has TRBV6-5 and TRBJ2-1; 9 bases agree with TRBD1. Trimming at V came to 5 bases and at J to 8 bases, leaving 10 bases not matched to a gene. Germline V gives CDR1 MNHEY, CDR2 SVGAGI. This CDR3 has 15 residues. CDR3 sequence reads: CASSRRTGAGYEQFF. The CDR3 DNA sequence: TGTGCCAGCAGTAGGAGGACAGGGGCGGGGTATGAGCAGTTCTTC.

Comment on this clone: Other DNA sequences in this sample translate to the same CDR3. This sequence joins TRBV15 and TRBJ1-3; D unresolved. From germline, CDR1 is LNHNV and CDR2 YYDKDF (reference sequence). CDR3 length: 14 amino acids. V gave up 3 bases and J gave up 2 bases, with 8 bases separating them. In DNA, the CDR3 is TGTGCCACCAGCAGGACGGGGACTGGAAACACCATATATTTT. This gives the protein CATSRTGTGNTIYF.

This clone occurred a few times. Different DNA sequences within this sample yield the same CDR3. The chain employs TRBV7-3 and TRBJ2-5, with D possibly matching TRBD2 (5 bases). Trimming cost V 2 bases and J 1 base, with 5 bases left between them. Germline loops: CDR1 SGHTA, CDR2 FQGTGA. This CDR3 region has 13 residues. Here the CDR3 DNA reads TGTGCCAGCAGCTTAGGACTCCAAGAGACCCAGTACTTC. This codes for CASSLGLQETQYF.

The chain uses TRBV28 and TRBJ1-1, with a weak D call TRBD1 (6 bases). The germline V gene encodes CDR1 MDHEN and CDR2 SYDVKM. The CDR3 contains 15 residues. V lost 4 bases and J 2 bases, leaving 14 bases between the germline ends. CDR3 nucleotides: TGTGCCAGCAGTTCGCCCGGGACATCCAACACTGAAGCTTTCTTT. Translated, it gives CASSSPGTSNTEAFF.

This chain links TRBV5-1 with TRBJ2-3; D could derive from TRBD1 or TRBD2 (5 bases each). The CDR3 is 14 amino acids. Looked up from germline, CDR1 is SGHRS and CDR2 is YFSETQ. Between the trimmed V and J ends, which lost 2 bases and 3 bases, there was a span of 10 bases. CDR3 loop: CASSFEGWTDTQYF. DNA of the CDR3: TGCGCCAGCAGCTTCGAGGGGTGGACAGATACGCAGTATTTT.